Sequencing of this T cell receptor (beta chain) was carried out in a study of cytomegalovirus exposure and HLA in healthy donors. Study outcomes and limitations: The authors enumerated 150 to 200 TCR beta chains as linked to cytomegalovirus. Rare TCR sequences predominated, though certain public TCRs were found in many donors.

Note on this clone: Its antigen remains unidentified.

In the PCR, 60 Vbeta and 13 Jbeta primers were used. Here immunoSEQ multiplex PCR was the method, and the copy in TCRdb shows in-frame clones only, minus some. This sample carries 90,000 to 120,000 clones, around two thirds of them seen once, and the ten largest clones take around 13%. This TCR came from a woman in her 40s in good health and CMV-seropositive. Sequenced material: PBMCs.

For the CDR3, the DNA is TGTGCCAGCAGCCCACAGGAGCCGGACGGTGGAAACACCATATATTTT. Translated: CASSPQEPDGGNTIYF. The chain employs TRBV14 and TRBJ1-3; weak D call: TRBD1 (5 bases). The CDR3 loop spans 16 amino acids. V was trimmed by 4 bases and J by 3 bases, leaving 16 bases between them. The germline CDR1 and CDR2 sequences are SGHDN and FVKESK.